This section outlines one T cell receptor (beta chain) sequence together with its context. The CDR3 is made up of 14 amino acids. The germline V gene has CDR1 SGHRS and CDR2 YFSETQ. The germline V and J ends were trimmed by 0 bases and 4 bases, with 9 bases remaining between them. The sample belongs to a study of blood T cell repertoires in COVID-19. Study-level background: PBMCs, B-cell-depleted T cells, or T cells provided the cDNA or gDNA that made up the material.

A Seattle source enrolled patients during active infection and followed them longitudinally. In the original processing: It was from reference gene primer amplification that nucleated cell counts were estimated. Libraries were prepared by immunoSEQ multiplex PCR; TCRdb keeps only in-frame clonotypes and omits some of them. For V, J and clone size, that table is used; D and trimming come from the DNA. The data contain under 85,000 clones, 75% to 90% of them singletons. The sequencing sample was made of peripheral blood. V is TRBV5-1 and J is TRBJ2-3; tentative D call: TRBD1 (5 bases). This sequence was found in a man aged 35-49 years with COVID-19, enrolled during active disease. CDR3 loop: CASSLAGIADTQYF. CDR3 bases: TGCGCCAGCAGCTTGGCAGGGATTGCAGATACGCAGTATTTT.